The 6 T cell receptor beta chains listed next were all sequenced from one sample in a study of CD8+ T cells in alopecia areata. RNA extraction and reverse transcription yielded cDNA as sequencing template. Profiled with immunoSEQ multiplex PCR; TCRdb holds only in-frame clones, not every one. The repertoire holds approximately 210,000 clones, over 55% seen once, with 0.85% to 1.3% in the top ten. Treatment described: oral pan-JAK inhibitor, 5-10 mg twice daily. The starting material was CD4+ T cells sorted from blood, obtained at week 24, from a patient treated with tofacitinib. The receptor source for this set is a human donor with alopecia areata.

The chain couples TRBV7-2 to TRBJ2-5; 7 bases match TRBD1. The CDR3 extends over 15 amino acids. V lost 1 base, J lost 1 base, and 3 bases stayed unmatched. Germline CDR1 SGHTA, CDR2 FQGNSA. As DNA, the CDR3 is TGTGCCAGCAGCTTAGGCCGGGACAGCCAAGAGACCCAGTACTTC. It encodes CASSLGRDSQETQYF.

The V call is TRBV28, the J call TRBJ2-5; TRBD2 agrees at 9 bases. The V gene end was trimmed by 2 bases and the J gene end by 2 bases; junction bases not matched to a gene: 3. Germline loops: CDR1 MDHEN, CDR2 SYDVKM. CDR3 size: 15 residues. The CDR3 DNA is TGTGCCAGCAGTTTAGTAAGCGGGGGGCAAGAGACCCAGTACTTC. Encoded protein: CASSLVSGGQETQYF.

The chain recombines TRBV11-2 with TRBJ2-7; TRBD2 agrees at 7 bases. The CDR3 sequence is 14 residues long. V lost 1 base and J lost 1; bases outside the gene matches: 1. Germline V gene data show CDR1 as SGHAT and CDR2 as FQNNGV. In nucleotides, the CDR3 is TGTGCCAGCAGCTTAGCGGGGGGATCCTACGAGCAGTACTTC. Encoded protein: CASSLAGGSYEQYF.

This clone showed up just a few times. The rearrangement links TRBV30 to TRBJ1-2; 8 nucleotides line up with TRBD1. Germline CDR1 is GTSNPN and CDR2 is SVGIG (reference sequence). V was clipped by 5 bases and J by 7 bases; unmatched bases: 9. This CDR3 is 13 amino acids long. This chain's CDR3 is CAWGTTGEGGYTF. The CDR3 region has the DNA TGTGCCTGGGGAACGACAGGGGAAGGTGGCTACACCTTC. Based on the CDR3 plus reference TRBV30 and TRBJ1-2, the full variable domain is SQTIHQWPATLVQPVGSPLSLECTVEGTSNPNLYWYRQAAGRGLQLLFYSVGIGQISSEVPQNLSASRPQDRQFILSSKKLLLSDSGFYLCAWGTTGEGGYTFGSGTRLTVV.

The chain links TRBV10-2 to TRBJ2-2, with 8 bases fitting TRBD2. The J segment lost 0 bases and the V segment lost 1 base, leaving 4 bases of the junction unmatched. Germline V gene sequence: CDR1 WSHSY, CDR2 SAAADI. The CDR3 loop spans 17 amino acids. The DNA of the CDR3 is TGCGCCAGCAGTGAGTTGGGCGGGGGGCCGAACACCGGGGAGCTGTTTTTT. Its protein is CASSELGGGPNTGELFF.

This clone was counted a few times. This chain links TRBV29-1 with TRBJ1-5; a weak D match, TRBD1 (6 bases). Trimming took 4 bases from V and 5 from J, leaving 9 bases between them. The germline V gene has CDR1 SQVTM and CDR2 ANQGSEA. CDR3 length equals 12 residues. The CDR3 is CSVGTEYQPQHF. DNA of the CDR3: TGCAGCGTTGGGACAGAATATCAGCCCCAGCATTTT. The full variable domain, completed using reference TRBV29-1 and TRBJ1-5, is SAVISQKPSRDICQRGTSLTIQCQVDSQVTMMFWYRQQPGQSLTLIATANQGSEATYESGFVIDKFPISRPNLTFSTLTVSNMSPEDSSIYLCSVGTEYQPQHFGDGTRLSIL.